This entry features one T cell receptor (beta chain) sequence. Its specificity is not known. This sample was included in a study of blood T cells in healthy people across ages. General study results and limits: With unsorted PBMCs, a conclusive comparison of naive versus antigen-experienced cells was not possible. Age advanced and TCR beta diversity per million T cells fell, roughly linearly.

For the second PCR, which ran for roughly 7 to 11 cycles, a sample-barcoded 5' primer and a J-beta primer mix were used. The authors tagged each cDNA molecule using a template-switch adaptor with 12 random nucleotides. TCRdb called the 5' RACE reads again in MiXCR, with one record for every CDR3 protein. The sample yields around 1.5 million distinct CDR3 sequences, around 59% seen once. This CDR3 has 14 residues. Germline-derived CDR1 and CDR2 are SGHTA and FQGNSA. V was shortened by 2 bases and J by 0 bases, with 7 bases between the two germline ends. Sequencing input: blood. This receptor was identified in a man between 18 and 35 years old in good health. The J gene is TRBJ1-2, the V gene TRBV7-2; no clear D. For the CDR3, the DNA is TGTGCCAGCAGCTTAAAGTCGGCTAACTATGGCTACACCTTC. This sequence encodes CASSLKSANYGYTF.